This TCR beta chain was documented in a study of cytomegalovirus exposure and HLA in healthy donors. Clones were read by immunoSEQ multiplex PCR, and TCRdb kept only the in-frame ones, dropping some. Here the sample spans about 160,000 clones, 84% being singletons. Deletions cut 8 bases from V and 0 bases from J, with 11 bases between. Germline assignment: CDR1 KGHSH and CDR2 LQKENI. The CDR3 runs 15 residues. Source material: PBMCs. This TCR came from a man aged 25-45 years in good health and CMV-seropositive. V and J are TRBV18 and TRBJ2-6; D may be TRBD1 (6 bases). The CDR3 spells CASLTGFSGANVLTF. In DNA form, the CDR3 reads TGTGCCAGCCTAACAGGGTTCTCTGGGGCCAACGTCCTGACTTTC.